The present T cell receptor (beta chain) was sequenced within a study of cytomegalovirus exposure and HLA in healthy donors (dated by TCRdb to the late 2010s). About the investigation overall: In an earlier analysis of under 750 of the donors, 276 Gb of sequence data and approximately 100 million unique TCR beta sequences from about 179 million T cells were reported. A later analysis re-examined previously published TCR beta repertoires from just over 650 donors and added high-resolution HLA genotyping to investigate patterns of TCR occurrence. A separate validation cohort of roughly 130 different subjects was used in addition to the roughly 670-subject first cohort. To decide whether each TCR beta V gene segment behaved as functional or pseudogenic, an earlier analysis of approximately 600 of the donors relied on high-throughput TCR beta sequencing. Rather than using new phenotypic data, the later analysis identified candidate immune exposures from TCR beta sequences and from how often those sequences occurred across donors. The aim of the study was to test whether cataloging public T cell receptors could identify signatures of past pathogen exposure. Genome-wide SNP genotypes for about three fifths of the 666 donors were used in a later genetic analysis, which treated that subset as a discovery cohort. Because of strong linkage in the cohort, roughly five DR-DQ haplotypes were treated as single units for association and clustering. The study combined high-throughput TCR immunosequencing, statistical association of individual TCRs with disease status, and machine learning to predict cytomegalovirus infection status. The genetic ancestry cluster associated with self-reported Caucasian donors included 70% to 85% of the roughly 390 genotyped donors. Typing coverage differed by locus: A, B, C, DRB1 and DQB1 were typed in roughly 629-630 donors, DQA1 in about 550, DPA1 in 600 to 610, and DPB1 in about 450. All discovery cohort repertoires had been generated using a single sequencing platform. HLA typing covered class I and class II loci at four-digit resolution. Alongside the repertoire data, information on donor age, sex, ethnicity and CMV serostatus was compiled. Among around 400 genotyped donors of the cohort, an average of approximately 240,000 unique TCR beta nucleotide sequences was sequenced per donor, of which 15% to 20% were non-productive. The study used immunosequencing to profile the T cell repertoires of approximately 650 subjects and linked those repertoires to cytomegalovirus serostatus. Roughly 300 gigabases of sequencing data and tens of millions of unique TCR sequences were included in an early release covering over 600 HLA-typed donors. The study at large found these results: Correlated functional status among segregating V segments might be attributable to linkage disequilibrium, but an unknown experimental factor could not be ruled out. Several of the top co-occurrence clusters appeared to be linked to parvovirus B19, influenza, CMV and Epstein-Barr virus, according to a later analysis. In both the original and validation cohorts, the classifier was reported to diagnose cytomegalovirus status with high specificity and sensitivity. Because HLA typing was missing for some donors at each locus, association tests included only the typed subset. Broadly in line with IMGT annotations, most TCR beta V segments showed up in productive rearrangements about 90% or about 30% of the time in an earlier analysis of 450 to 600 of the donors. In a later analysis, TCR association rates were found to vary across HLA loci, with the most associated TCRs seen for DRB1 alleles and the fewest for HLA-C alleles. A later analysis found that HLA-associated TCR beta chains were more clonally expanded and had lower generation probabilities than equally common non-associated chains. In a later genetic analysis, a missense DCLRE1C variant was associated with V-gene and J-gene trimming of TCR beta chains, and the association was replicated in an independent cohort. The study gave a list of 150 to 200 TCR beta chains associated with cytomegalovirus. CMV serostatus was the only immune exposure information available for the cohort. In this cohort, only TCR beta chains were sequenced, and detectable features were limited by the absence of alpha or paired-chain data. At a false discovery rate of 0.05, a later analysis linked 16,000 or so TCR beta sequences to specific HLA alleles. A cluster of highly shared sequence variants was judged likely to be a technical artifact of the sequencing pipeline. Assigning TCR associations to individual alleles was difficult when HLA alleles, especially DR and DQ, strongly co-occurred. A few of the identified cytomegalovirus-associated TCR beta chains were confirmed in vitro to be specific for cytomegalovirus antigens. Because counts were too low, some 17 rarely observed V segments, including chromosome 9 orphons, were left out of the earlier analysis of roughly 600 of the donors. The authors suggested that the approach could potentially be extended to other disease states and immunological phenotypes. A later analysis found that most CMV-associated TCR beta chains appeared HLA-restricted, with HLA associations seemingly driven largely by CMV exposure. Most TCR sequences were observed very rarely across donors, whereas some public TCRs were present in many individuals. A further reported finding was that TCR beta sequences accurately predicted the HLA-A and HLA-B alleles for most subjects in the first cohort. The 87-base-pair reads could not distinguish some IMGT-functional V segments, including TRBV6-2 and TRBV6-3, so those segments were excluded. Compared with the approximately 600-donor mean, donors in an Asian-associated ancestry cluster had fewer N-insertions in productive TCRs, according to a later genetic analysis. Sequencing depth was assumed to be roughly uniform across donors in the presence/absence analyses, though that assumption may not hold.

Library preparation employed the immunoSEQ multiplex PCR assay. For the multiplex PCR, a mixture combining 60 forward primers for TCR Vbeta segments and 13 reverse primers for TCR Jbeta segments was used. A multiplex PCR assay on genomic DNA amplified the CDR3 region of rearranged TCR beta genes. The Illumina HiSeq System was used to sequence the amplified TCR beta libraries as 87-base-pair reads. The paper's processing steps were these. A later analysis counted tens of millions of unique TCR beta chains across the approximately 700 repertoires, and roughly 10 million of these chains were shared by at least two donors. Raw reads were error-corrected and collapsed into unique sequences by a nearest-neighbor algorithm in which closely related sequences were merged to remove PCR and sequencing errors. To assign V, D and J gene segments, CDR3 sequences were aligned to IMGT reference sequences. Each retained sequence needed at least a six-nucleotide match to both a V gene segment and a J gene segment. Rearrangements were classified as productive when the CDR3 lacked stop codons and remained in frame with V and J, and all other rearrangements were classified as non-productive. CDR3 was defined by IMGT convention, running from the second conserved V-encoded cysteine to the conserved J-encoded phenylalanine. The earlier analysis of about 610 of the donors excluded any sequence lacking an unambiguous match to a single V gene segment. An earlier analysis of 587 of the donors called V segments functional above 56.7% productive rearrangements and segregating when the between-donor standard deviation exceeded 5%. A statistical classification framework was built for diagnosing cytomegalovirus status from the catalog of TCR beta chain sequences. A later analysis assigned V and J genes by comparing TCR nucleotide sequences with IMGT/GENE-DB human TR gene sequences. The TCRdist pipeline was used in a later analysis to assign CDR3 sequences and most-parsimonious VDJ recombination scenarios. In a later analysis, every TCR beta chain was defined by the combination of its CDR3 amino acid sequence and its V-gene family, and reads without a unique V-gene family were dropped. A later analysis removed nearly 600 highly shared, low-generation-probability nucleotide sequences to deal with suspected cross-contamination and a sequencing artifact. For each public chain, a later analysis derived a clonal expansion index from normalized ranks of inferred template counts within each repertoire. Generation probabilities in a later analysis came from a VDJ recombination model fitted to out-of-frame rearrangements, and those results were checked against IGoR. A later analysis scored TCR-TCR, TCR-HLA and TCR-CMV co-occurrence with hypergeometric tests, applying a repertoire-size bias correction to TCR pairs. To estimate false discovery rates, a later analysis permuted the HLA or CMV assignments 20 times. A later analysis grouped co-occurring TCRs with DBSCAN, adding TCRdist sequence similarity when clustering within HLA-allele-positive subsets. Co-occurrence clustering excluded repertoires with fewer than 30,000 or more than 120,000 public chains, plus five with anomalous nucleotide sharing. TCRdb's version of the immuneACCESS table is confined to in-frame rearrangements and falls short of the full clone set. An unresolved V gene accounts for under half of the shortfall where checked; the remainder is of unknown origin. The D gene and trimming were derived from the DNA, and the V and J assignments and clone size from that table. The sample table contains around 270,000 clones; only one count was recorded for under 90% of them. Of the sample, roughly 0.31% is held by the ten largest clones.

Here V drops 1 base and J drops 7 bases, and the junction holds 3 bases not matched to any gene. From the cysteine through the phenylalanine, the CDR3 covers 14 amino acids. Solely the CDR3 DNA is kept, with 42 bases framed from the first base. CDR1 and CDR2 were assigned from the germline V gene (reference sequence) as MNHEY and SMNVEV. The cohort comprised some 730 healthy bone marrow donors. At the time of sampling, all cohort members were nominally healthy, though unrecorded immune exposures were likely present. The donor was CMV seronegative and was included in the group of around 320 seronegative cohort members. A peripheral blood sample was provided by each donor, and peripheral blood mononuclear cells were used for TCR beta sequencing. Genomic DNA was extracted from the blood cell samples with the Qiagen DNeasy Blood Extraction Kit. On this clone itself: Its recognized antigen is unknown. No much larger clone exists at a distance of one base, and base qualities are not known.

The chain is encoded by TRBV27 joined to TRBJ1-5, with 8 junctional bases fitting TRBD1. This TCR was recovered from a girl aged 2-10 years in good health and CMV-seronegative. The sequencing input was PBMCs. The CDR3 protein is CASSLYRGGQPQHF. The DNA sequence is as follows: TGTGCCAGCAGTTTATACAGGGGGGGGCAGCCCCAGCATTTT.